These 23 T cell receptor beta chains came from one sample sequenced in a study of T cells in Graves' hyperthyroidism and ophthalmopathy. TCR beta CDR3 sequences were amplified from RNA transcripts. The primer set for the first-round RT-PCR of the TCR CDR3 was HTBI. TCRdb reanalysed the multiplex PCR reads using MiXCR and keeps one entry per CDR3 protein. The table has around 440,000 distinct CDR3 sequences, 15% to 18% seen once. Sequencing input: blood. Every receptor here comes from a woman younger than 35 with Graves' hyperthyroidism.

This clonotype was seen more than once but under ten times. A much larger clone lies a single base off, so this may be a read error. The chain joins TRBV7-8 to TRBJ2-2; D might be TRBD1 (7 bases). V was pared by 2 bases and J by 4 bases, with 11 bases between. The CDR3 consists of 15 residues. CDR1 and CDR2 (germline): SGHVS, FQNEAQ. Here the CDR3 reads CASSLQGGITGELFF. CDR3 nucleotide sequence: TGTGCCAGCAGCTTACAGGGGGGAATCACCGGGGAGCTGTTTTTT.

This clonotype was found many times. The J gene is TRBJ2-1, the V gene TRBV12-5, with no clear D. Trimming stripped 5 bases from V and 10 bases from J, with 9 bases between. The germline V gene has CDR1 LGHNT and CDR2 FRNRAP. The CDR3 is made up of 11 amino acids. Here the CDR3 reads CASGPPLEQFF. CDR3 nucleotides: TGTGCTAGTGGTCCCCCCCTGGAGCAGTTCTTC.

There are a few counts of this clonotype. The DNA for the CDR3 is TGTGCCAGCAGTTTGACTGCCACGGCCGGGGAGCTGTTTTTT. It is translated as CASSLTATAGELFF. The genes are TRBV6-1 and TRBJ2-2; no clear D gene. Per germline, CDR1 MNHNS and CDR2 SASEGT. This CDR3 is built from 14 residues. V lost 5 bases to trimming and J lost 6 bases, with 13 bases between them.

This chain joins TRBV10-3 and TRBJ2-4; unclear D gene. Trimming left V 2 bases short and J 8 bases short, with 13 bases between. CDR1 is ENHRY, CDR2 SYGVKD, per germline. The CDR3 is 14 residues long. CDR3 protein: CAISEQDGWDIQYF. CDR3 DNA: TGTGCCATCAGTGAGCAGGACGGATGGGACATTCAGTACTTC.

This clonotype was recorded many times. Here the CDR3 reads CAGDRDRFSYEQYF. In DNA, the CDR3 is TGTGCCGGGGACAGGGACAGGTTCTCCTACGAGCAGTACTTC. The chain has TRBV2 and TRBJ2-7, with 9 nucleotides matching TRBD1. CDR1 and CDR2 from the germline V gene are SNHLY and FYNNEI. The CDR3 sequence is 14 residues long. The V and J ends lost 11 bases and 0 bases, in that order; junction bases with no gene match: 8.

In its sample, this clonotype was seen many times. The genes are TRBV24-1 and TRBJ2-5; no clear D. V was clipped by 5 bases and J by 5 bases, with 14 bases between them. The CDR3 consists of 14 residues. Germline V gene data show CDR1 as KGHDR and CDR2 as SFDVKD. CDR3 sequence reads: CATSAPVMPETQYF. CDR3 DNA sequence: TGTGCCACCAGTGCCCCCGTTATGCCGGAGACCCAGTACTTC.

This clonotype was detected many times. The chain uses TRBV5-8 and TRBJ1-5; 10 bases fit TRBD1. Germline-derived CDR1 and CDR2 are SGHTS and YDEGEE. CDR3 size: 15 residues. Losses at the gene ends were 0 bases for V and 7 bases for J; bases not matched to a gene: 4. The CDR3 DNA follows: TGTGCCAGCAGCTTGGCGTGGACAGGGGGGCAGCCCCAGCATTTT. Translating gives CASSLAWTGGQPQHF.

This clonotype has ten or more counts. The chain uses TRBV24-1 and TRBJ2-3; 11 bases match TRBD1. V shed 4 bases, J shed 4 bases, and the junction held 6 bases outside the gene matches. There are 16 residues in the CDR3. CDR1 is KGHDR and CDR2 is SFDVKD in the germline V gene. The CDR3 DNA reads as TGTGCCACCAGTGACCACCGGGACAGGGGGGCAGATACGCAGTATTTT. It encodes CATSDHRDRGADTQYF.

This clonotype was seen repeatedly, ten times or more. The rearrangement links TRBV20-1 to TRBJ2-7; D not certain. The CDR3 is 12 residues long. CDR1 DFQATT and CDR2 SNEGSKA come from the germline V gene (reference sequence). V gave up 0 bases and J gave up 6 bases, with 9 bases separating them. This chain's CDR3 is CSARDLGTEQYF. In DNA form, the CDR3 reads TGCAGTGCTAGAGATTTGGGAACCGAGCAGTACTTC.

The chain is built from TRBV20-1 and TRBJ2-7, with 10 bases identical to TRBD2. The CDR3 is made up of 17 amino acids. Germline lookup yields CDR1 DFQATT and CDR2 SNEGSKA (reference sequence). V lost 1 base, J lost 5 bases, and 14 bases stayed unmatched. The CDR3 spells CSARVPGGTSGTHEQYF. In DNA, the CDR3 is TGCAGTGCTAGAGTTCCGGGGGGAACTAGCGGGACCCACGAGCAGTACTTC.

The chain uses TRBV9 and TRBJ2-5; TRBD1 matches 9 bases. Germline values: CDR1 SGDLS, CDR2 YYNGEE. This CDR3 has 15 amino acids. J gave up 4 bases and V 3 bases, and 7 bases lay outside the gene matches. CDR3 protein: CASSAQQGAVETQYF. DNA for the CDR3: TGTGCCAGCAGCGCCCAACAGGGGGCCGTAGAGACCCAGTACTTC.

This clonotype has more than one count but fewer than ten. The chain recombines TRBV5-8 with TRBJ2-1; a weak D match, TRBD2 (5 bases). CDR1 is SGHTS and CDR2 is YDEGEE in the germline V gene. This CDR3 region has 15 residues. V was pared by 2 bases and J by 8 bases, with 17 bases between. Here the CDR3 reads CASSLNPGTRDEQFF. As DNA, the CDR3 is TGTGCCAGCAGCTTAAACCCGGGAACGCGCGATGAGCAGTTCTTC.

Ten or more counts support this clonotype. The chain combines TRBV3-1 with TRBJ2-3; D remains ambiguous. The V gene's germline CDR1 is LGHDT and CDR2 YNNKEL (reference sequence). This CDR3 spans 14 amino acids. V was cut by 4 bases and J by 6 bases, with 14 bases left in between. Here the CDR3 reads CASSPSYATDTQYF. CDR3 in DNA: TGTGCCAGCAGCCCCTCGTACGCGACTGATACGCAGTATTTT.

In this sample, this clonotype turned up many times. The genes are TRBV7-3 and TRBJ1-1; tentative D call: TRBD1 (6 bases). In germline, CDR1 is SGHTA, CDR2 FQGTGA. This CDR3 is 14 amino acids long. Between the trimmed V and J ends, which lost 5 bases and 5 bases, there was a span of 15 bases. The CDR3 DNA is TGTGCCAGCAGCCTAAACTTGGGGGCGACTGAAGCTTTCTTT. It encodes CASSLNLGATEAFF.

This clonotype was recorded at least ten times. The chain is built from TRBV28 and TRBJ2-1; TRBD2 aligns across 14 bases. Germline lookup yields CDR1 MDHEN and CDR2 SYDVKM. This CDR3 contains 15 residues. Unmatched junction bases numbered 7, after V lost 7 bases and J lost 8 bases. The CDR3 DNA reads as TGTGCCAGCACCCCGGGACTAGCGGGAGTGTATGAGCAGTTCTTC. Its protein product is CASTPGLAGVYEQFF.

At least ten counts were recorded for this clonotype. The chain joins TRBV7-6 to TRBJ1-5; D is possibly TRBD1 (5 bases). This CDR3 has 14 residues. Germline V gene lookup returns CDR1 SGHVS and CDR2 FNYEAQ. Trimming left V 8 bases short and J 13 bases short, with 24 bases between. DNA for the CDR3: TGTGCCAGCGCGCTGGGTGACAAAGGGGCGCCTCAGCATTTT. It specifies CASALGDKGAPQHF.

This clonotype was seen repeatedly, ten times or more. The rearrangement uses TRBV7-8 and TRBJ2-3; D is uncertain. The CDR3 has 14 amino acids. The germline V gene encodes CDR1 SGHVS and CDR2 FQNEAQ. V lost 5 bases to trimming and J lost 2 bases, with 11 bases between them. CDR3: CASSMDATTDTQYF. In DNA form, the CDR3 reads TGTGCCAGCAGCATGGACGCAACCACAGATACGCAGTATTTT.

In its sample, this clonotype was seen many times. The chain combines TRBV28 with TRBJ1-2; the D gene is possibly TRBD1 (5 bases). The CDR3 is 18 amino acids. Trimming removed 3 bases at V and 3 bases at J, with 23 bases between. CDR1 MDHEN and CDR2 SYDVKM come from the germline V gene. The CDR3 region has the DNA TGTGCCAGCAGTTTGGGTTCCTCCTCGACCCGGGGCTACTATGGCTACACCTTC. This encodes CASSLGSSSTRGYYGYTF.

The chain couples TRBV12-3 or TRBV12-4 to TRBJ2-7; unclear D gene. V lost 5 bases, J lost 7 bases, and 15 bases lay in between. The CDR3 is 13 residues long. The CDR3 sequence: CASSGNTFGEQYF. Written as DNA, the CDR3 is TGTGCCAGCAGTGGGAATACATTCGGGGAGCAGTACTTC.

The V gene is TRBV10-3, the J gene TRBJ2-3, with 14 nucleotides matching TRBD2. This CDR3 contains 19 residues. Germline CDR1 ENHRY, CDR2 SYGVKD. The V and J ends lost 2 bases and 0 bases, in that order; junction bases with no gene match: 7. The CDR3 sequence is CAISERGLAGDFSTDTQYF. DNA of the CDR3: TGTGCCATCAGTGAGCGGGGACTAGCGGGGGATTTTAGCACAGATACGCAGTATTTT.

The table lists this clonotype with many counts. This sequence may be a read error, since a much larger clone differs from it by one base. The rearrangement uses TRBV12-3 or TRBV12-4 and TRBJ1-6; TRBD1 aligns across 9 bases. After removal of 8 bases from V and 7 bases from J, the junction contained 0 bases not matched to a gene. This CDR3 contains 12 residues. The CDR3 protein is CASGTGNSPLHF. Here the CDR3 DNA reads TGTGCCAGCGGGACAGGGAATTCACCCCTCCACTTT.

There are many counts of this clonotype. The chain employs TRBV2 and TRBJ2-1; weak D call: TRBD2 (6 bases). This CDR3 has 12 residues. CDR1 is SNHLY, CDR2 FYNNEI, per germline. The V gene lost 6 bases and the J gene lost 8 bases, with 11 bases spanning the gap. The CDR3 DNA reads TGTGCCAGCAGGGAGGGTAGGCATGAGCAGTTCTTC. This sequence encodes CASREGRHEQFF.

There are many counts of this clonotype. The gene calls are TRBV4-1 and TRBJ2-3; D possibly matches TRBD1 or TRBD2 (5 bases each). Trimming left V 0 bases short and J 8 bases short, with 15 bases between. Germline V gene data show CDR1 as MGHRA and CDR2 as YSYEKL. The CDR3 is made up of 15 amino acids. The CDR3 here is CASSQDLGQGTTQYF. Here the CDR3 DNA reads TGCGCCAGCAGCCAAGATCTAGGGCAAGGGACTACGCAGTATTTT.